This T cell receptor (beta chain) was profiled in a study of T cell responses to AZD1222 COVID-19 vaccine (dated by TCRdb to the early 2020s). About the study as a whole: Because spike-specific TCR depth and breadth did not differ between the two schedules, AZD1222 recipients who got a second dose at roughly 4 weeks were pooled with those who got a second dose at roughly 12 weeks. TCR sequencing covered 230 or so trial participants: 207 given two doses of AZD1222 and 26 given two doses of MenACWY control vaccine. Trial participants were enrolled by age into 18-55, 56-69 and 70-plus year subgroups, with roughly 150, 30 and 60 TCR-sequenced participants respectively. Study-wide conclusions, independent of this receptor: Participants were mostly white British, with more females than males. The authors suggested clonal diversity may have been underestimated. Reportedly, almost half of the unique spike-specific TCRs recognized epitopes lying outside the regions that are mutated in the B.1.351 and B.1.1.7 variants. The 56-69-year group was small, and its depth increase did not reach significance, likely because of low power. Only a handful of AZD1222 recipients were SARS-CoV-2 seropositive at baseline, limiting conclusions about previously exposed vaccinees. The vaccine-associated CD4 TCRs covered the entire spike protein, and the dominant responses fell in regions 160-218 and 743-854. After two AZD1222 doses, both the breadth and the depth of spike-specific TCRs were significantly higher than at day 0 and than in MenACWY recipients. Because no samples from the day 14 peak response were available, repertoires could be characterized only after the peak T cell response.

Deletion took 3 bases off V and 15 bases off J, with a span of 12 bases between the germline ends. The CDR3, cysteine through phenylalanine, is 11 amino acids long. CDR3 DNA is the only sequence kept; it has 33 bases, read in frame from the first base. Sequences SGHAT (CDR1) and FQNNGV (CDR2) are obtained from the germline V gene. The CDR3 regions of human TCRbeta chains were analyzed by immunosequencing. The published analysis was carried out like this. Repertoire TCRs were matched against a reference library of SARS-CoV-2-specific TCRs generated with the MIRA antigen-specificity platform. Breadth was defined as the fraction of unique TCRs that were SARS-CoV-2-associated, and depth was defined as the fraction of total T cells that were SARS-CoV-2-associated. Using the MIRA data, every spike-specific TCR was mapped to the spike region that the TCR reacted to and assigned to either a CD4 or a CD8 class. Log10-transformed breadth and depth values were compared by one-way ANOVA with Sidak's multiple comparisons tests. TCRdb took over this immuneACCESS table, retaining in-frame rearrangements with V and J assigned. Such tables are incomplete; in checked studies, under half of the missing clones stem from an unresolved V gene, and the remainder is unexplained. That table supplies the V and J calls and clone size; D and trimming were determined from the DNA. The sample profile shows 150,000 or so clones; 80% to 90% of them were found once. The ten largest clones take up around 8% of the sample.

In the paper's terms, the time point label means: baseline before first vaccination. Samples from vaccinated people were obtained from the UK trials COV001 and COV002, which included a single-blind randomized controlled phase 2/3 trial of AZD1222 (ChAdOx1 nCoV-19) in healthy adults. For TCRbeta chain sequencing, PBMC samples from trial participants were taken at day 0 and at day 28 after the second dose. As for this clone: No cognate antigen has been identified for it. Base qualities are not provided; no much larger clone lies one nucleotide away.

The receptor comes from an adult in good health. The sample here was peripheral blood, taken on day 0 of AZD1222 vaccination. The sequence links TRBV11-2 to TRBJ2-1, with the D gene uncertain. The sequenced DNA: TGTGCCAGCAGCTTTCTTGCCAGAAGGTTCTTC. It codes for CASSFLARRFF.